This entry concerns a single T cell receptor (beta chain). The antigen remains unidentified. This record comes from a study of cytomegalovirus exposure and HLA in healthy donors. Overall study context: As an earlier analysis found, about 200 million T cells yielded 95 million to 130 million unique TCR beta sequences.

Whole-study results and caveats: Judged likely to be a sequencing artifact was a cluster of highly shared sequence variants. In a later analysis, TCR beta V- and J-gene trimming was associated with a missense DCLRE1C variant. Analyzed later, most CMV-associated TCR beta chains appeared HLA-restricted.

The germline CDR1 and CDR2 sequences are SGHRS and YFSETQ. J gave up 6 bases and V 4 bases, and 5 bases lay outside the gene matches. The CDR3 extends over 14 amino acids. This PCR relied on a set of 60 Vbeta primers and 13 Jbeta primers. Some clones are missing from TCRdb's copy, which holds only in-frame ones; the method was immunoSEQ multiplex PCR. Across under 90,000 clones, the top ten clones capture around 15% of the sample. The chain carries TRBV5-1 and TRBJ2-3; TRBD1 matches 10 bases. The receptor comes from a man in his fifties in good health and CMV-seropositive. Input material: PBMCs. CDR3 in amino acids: CASSAGQGKDTQYF. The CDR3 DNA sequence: TGCGCCAGCAGCGCGGGACAGGGGAAGGATACGCAGTATTTT.